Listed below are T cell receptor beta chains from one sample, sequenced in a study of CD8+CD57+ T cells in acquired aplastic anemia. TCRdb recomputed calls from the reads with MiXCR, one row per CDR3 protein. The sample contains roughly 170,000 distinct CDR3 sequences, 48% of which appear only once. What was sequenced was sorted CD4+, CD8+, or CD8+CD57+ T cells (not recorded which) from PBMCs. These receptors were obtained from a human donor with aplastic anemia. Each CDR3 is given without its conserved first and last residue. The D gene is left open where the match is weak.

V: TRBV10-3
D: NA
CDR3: AISEAPGKGLNQPQH

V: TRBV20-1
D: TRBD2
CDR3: SVPEGASGAGMEETQY

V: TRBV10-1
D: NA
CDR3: ASSEKTGDLTEAF

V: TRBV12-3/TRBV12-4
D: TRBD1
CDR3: ASSSTGGGETQY

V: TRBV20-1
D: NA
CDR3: SARDRGGGSYNEQF

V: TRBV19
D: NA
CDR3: ASSIAWGGTDTQY

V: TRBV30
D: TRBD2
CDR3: AWSPKGLVDNEQF

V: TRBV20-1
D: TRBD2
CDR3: SAVTSGGRKETQY

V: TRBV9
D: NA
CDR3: ASSVHSNQPQH

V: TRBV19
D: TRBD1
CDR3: ATIGTGVGTIY

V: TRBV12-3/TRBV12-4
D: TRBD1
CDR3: ASSWTGGNQPQH

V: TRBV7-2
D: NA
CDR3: ASSLAGGRDEQF

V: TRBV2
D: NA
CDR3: ASSEAWANQPQH

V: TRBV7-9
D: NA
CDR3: ASSPGTRYEQY

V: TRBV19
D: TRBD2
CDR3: ASSIEGGRVQETQY

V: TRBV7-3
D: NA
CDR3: ASSLSTSGNTIY

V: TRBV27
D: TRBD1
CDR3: ASRKQGFTEAF

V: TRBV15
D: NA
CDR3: AIERGVFAEAF

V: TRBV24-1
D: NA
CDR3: ATRGDGQETQY

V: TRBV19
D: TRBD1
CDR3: ASSDRTGSYEQY

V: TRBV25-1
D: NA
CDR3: ASSEGTAQH

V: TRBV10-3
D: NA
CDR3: AISERQGQY

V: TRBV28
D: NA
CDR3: ASRPPLYQETQY

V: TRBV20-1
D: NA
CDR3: SARDKMNTEAF

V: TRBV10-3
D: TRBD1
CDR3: AISESAGGAYTGELF

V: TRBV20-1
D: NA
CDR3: SASAPAAGTDTQY

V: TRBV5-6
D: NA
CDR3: ASSGHYNSPLH

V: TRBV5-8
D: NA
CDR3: ASSSLGGRGEQF

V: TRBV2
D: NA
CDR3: ASSPRGTVNEQF

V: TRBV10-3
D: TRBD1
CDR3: AIGTGRGTEAF

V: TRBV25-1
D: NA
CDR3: ASTDSGSNEKLF

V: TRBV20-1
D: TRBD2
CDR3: SAPSGGQETQY